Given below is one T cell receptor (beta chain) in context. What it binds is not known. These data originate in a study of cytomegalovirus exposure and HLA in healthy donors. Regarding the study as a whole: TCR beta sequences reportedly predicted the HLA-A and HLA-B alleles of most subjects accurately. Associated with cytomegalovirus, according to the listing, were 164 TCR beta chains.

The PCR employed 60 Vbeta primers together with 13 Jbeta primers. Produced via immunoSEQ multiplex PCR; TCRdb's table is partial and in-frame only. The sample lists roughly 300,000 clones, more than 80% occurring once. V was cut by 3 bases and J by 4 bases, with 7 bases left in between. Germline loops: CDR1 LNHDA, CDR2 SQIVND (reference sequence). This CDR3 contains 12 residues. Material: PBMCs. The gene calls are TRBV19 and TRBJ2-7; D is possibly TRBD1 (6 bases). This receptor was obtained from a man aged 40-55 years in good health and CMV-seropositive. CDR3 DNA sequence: TGTGCCAGTAGTATGGGGGCGTACGAGCAGTACTTC. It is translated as CASSMGAYEQYF. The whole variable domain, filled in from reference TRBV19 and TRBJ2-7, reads DGGITQSPKYLFRKEGQNVTLSCEQNLNHDAMYWYRQDPGQGLRLIYYSQIVNDFQKGDIAEGYSVSREKKESFPLTVTSAQKNPTAFYLCASSMGAYEQYFGPGTRLTVT.